The 32 T cell receptor beta chains below were found in one sample sequenced in a study of T cell responses to AZD1222 COVID-19 vaccine (dated by TCRdb to about 2021). What this sample's time point label stands for: baseline before first vaccination. Library prep was done by the immunoSEQ multiplex PCR assay. TCRdb mirrors the immuneACCESS table, restricted to in-frame sequences. Some clones are absent from its copies; in checked studies, under half trace to an unresolved V gene, and the reason for the others is unknown. In all, the sample holds 100,000 to 150,000 clones, and 86% of those were seen once. Together, the top ten hold approximately 20% of the sample. Sequenced here: peripheral blood, sampled on day 0 of AZD1222 vaccination. The receptors were sampled from an adult in good health.

The chain recombines TRBV6-2 or TRBV6-3 with TRBJ2-5; 9 bases align to TRBD2. The CDR3 length is 17 residues. The germline gives CDR1 MNHEY, CDR2 SVGEGT. J was trimmed by 2 bases and V by 0 bases; bases with no gene match: 7. The CDR3 DNA reads TGTGCCAGCAGTTACTCGAGAGTGAGCGGGGGGCAAGAGACCCAGTACTTC. It is translated as CASSYSRVSGGQETQYF.

CDR3 sequence reads: CASSLAGGWNTEAFF. CDR3 nucleotide sequence: TGTGCCAGCAGCTTAGCGGGAGGGTGGAACACTGAAGCTTTCTTT. The V gene is TRBV7-9, the J gene TRBJ1-1; no clear D. V dropped 0 bases and J dropped 1 base, with 9 bases sitting between them. The CDR3 runs 15 residues. Germline CDR1 is SEHNR and CDR2 is FQNEAQ (reference sequence).

The CDR3 here is CASSKQGGITNTEAFF. In DNA form, the CDR3 reads TGTGCCAGCAGCAAACAAGGGGGGATAACGAACACTGAAGCTTTCTTT. This chain uses TRBV6-2 or TRBV6-3 with TRBJ1-1, with D tentatively TRBD1 (6 bases). Looked up from germline, CDR1 is MNHEY and CDR2 is SVGEGT. This CDR3 region has 16 residues. V gave up 6 bases and J gave up 1 base, with 18 bases separating them.

The count of this clone is one. V and J are TRBV5-5 and TRBJ2-2; 7 positions match TRBD1. The CDR3 is made up of 18 amino acids. V was pared by 4 bases and J by 1 base, with 13 bases of the junction left unmatched. Germline CDR1 and CDR2: SGHKS and YYEKEE (reference sequence). This CDR3 is CASSHSYYRGQNTGELFF. The CDR3 bases are TGTGCCAGCAGCCATTCCTATTACAGGGGCCAGAACACCGGGGAGCTGTTTTTT.

This rearrangement joins TRBV5-8 to TRBJ1-1; no definite D call. CDR3 length: 14 amino acids. The V gene's germline CDR1 is SGHTS and CDR2 YDEGEE. V was pared by 2 bases and J by 4 bases, with 12 bases between. CDR3 sequence: CASSFGLGGTEAFF. CDR3 nucleotide sequence: TGTGCCAGCAGCTTCGGGCTGGGAGGCACTGAAGCTTTCTTT. Combining the CDR3 with reference TRBV5-8 and TRBJ1-1 gives the whole variable domain EAGVTQSPTHLIKTRGQQATLRCSPISGHTSVYWYQQALGLGLQFLLWYDEGEERNRGNFPPRFSGRQFPNYSSELNVNALELEDSALYLCASSFGLGGTEAFFGQGTRLTVV.

This clone was observed once. This sample also contains other DNA sequences that code for the same CDR3. The chain employs TRBV18 and TRBJ2-1; 11 positions agree with TRBD2. V was pared by 6 bases and J by 3 bases, with 4 bases of the junction left unmatched. The CDR3 is made up of 15 amino acids. Germline CDR1 is KGHSH and CDR2 is LQKENI. CDR3 protein: CASSPLAGGYNEQFF. CDR3 coding DNA: TGTGCCAGCTCGCCGCTAGCGGGGGGCTACAATGAGCAGTTCTTC.

V and J are TRBV5-4 and TRBJ2-1; D not resolved. The length of the CDR3 is 14 residues. Germline V gives CDR1 SGHNT, CDR2 YYREEE (reference sequence). V gave up 4 bases and J gave up 8 bases, with 16 bases separating them. The CDR3 DNA reads TGTGCCAGCAGCAAGGTCCCAGATGCGGATGAGCAGTTCTTC. Its protein product is CASSKVPDADEQFF.

The chain recombines TRBV11-2 with TRBJ1-5; a possible D gene is TRBD1 (5 bases). Trimming removed 5 bases from V and 0 bases from J, with 23 bases in between. There are 19 residues in the CDR3. Germline assignment: CDR1 SGHAT and CDR2 FQNNGV. The CDR3 sequence: CASSPRAKRTSYSNQPQHF. In nucleotides, the CDR3 is TGTGCCAGCAGCCCCCGCGCCAAACGGACAAGCTATAGCAATCAGCCCCAGCATTTT.

The genes are TRBV2 and TRBJ2-7, with 7 nucleotides matching TRBD1. This CDR3 is built from 14 residues. The trim removed 8 bases at V and 3 bases at J, leaving 10 bases unmatched. Germline CDR1 is SNHLY and CDR2 is FYNNEI. Written as DNA, the CDR3 is TGTGCCAGCGCCACGGGACAGAAGTTCTACGAGCAGTACTTC. Its translation: CASATGQKFYEQYF.

The J gene is TRBJ1-4, the V gene TRBV13; D gene unclear. The CDR3 extends over 13 amino acids. V lost 8 bases to trimming and J lost 8 bases, with 15 bases between them. Germline lookup yields CDR1 PRHDT and CDR2 FYEKMQ (reference sequence). CDR3 amino acids: CASQAGSEEKLFF. The CDR3 DNA sequence: TGTGCCAGCCAAGCCGGGTCTGAGGAAAAACTGTTTTTT.

The chain has TRBV27 and TRBJ1-2, with D unclear. The V gene lost 3 bases and the J gene lost 5 bases, with 10 bases spanning the gap. This CDR3 spans 13 amino acids. Germline V lookup: CDR1 MNHEY, CDR2 SMNVEV (reference sequence). The DNA for the CDR3 is TGTGCCAGCAGTTTTGAGGGCGGTTATGGCTACACCTTC. Protein sequence: CASSFEGGYGYTF.

The chain combines TRBV10-2 with TRBJ2-7, with D tentatively TRBD2 (6 bases). V lost 0 bases to trimming and J lost 3 bases, with 9 bases between them. CDR1 WSHSY and CDR2 SAAADI come from the germline V gene. The CDR3 extends over 14 amino acids. CDR3 residues: CASSESRGGYEQYF. The CDR3 DNA sequence: TGCGCCAGCAGTGAGTCGCGGGGAGGCTACGAGCAGTACTTC.

This chain joins TRBV11-2 and TRBJ1-1; D not resolved. CDR1 is SGHAT and CDR2 is FQNNGV in the germline V gene. The V and J ends lost 1 base and 5 bases respectively, with 2 bases between them. The CDR3 has 11 amino acids. This CDR3 is CASSLGTEAFF. CDR3 sequence (DNA): TGTGCCAGCAGCTTAGGGACTGAAGCTTTCTTT.

The chain is built from TRBV28 and TRBJ1-5; maybe TRBD1 (5 bases). This CDR3 comprises 15 residues. With 6 bases removed from V and 3 bases from J, the gap between germline ends came to 15 bases. The V gene's germline CDR1 is MDHEN and CDR2 SYDVKM. CDR3 sequence reads: CASRGGGFLNQPQHF. The DNA of the CDR3 is TGTGCCAGCAGGGGCGGGGGGTTTCTCAATCAGCCCCAGCATTTT.

This clone was picked up a small number of times. The chain combines TRBV6-5 with TRBJ2-7; D is uncertain. CDR3 length equals 11 residues. The V end lost 7 bases, the J end lost 1 base, and 5 bases lay between the germline ends. The germline gives CDR1 MNHEY, CDR2 SVGAGI. CDR3: CASTNSYEQYF. Written as DNA, the CDR3 is TGTGCCAGCACAAATTCCTACGAGCAGTACTTC.

The chain couples TRBV6-5 to TRBJ1-2; 7 bases are shared with TRBD1. After removal of 2 bases from V and 2 bases from J, the junction contained 2 bases not matched to a gene. The CDR3 is 14 amino acids. The V gene's germline CDR1 is MNHEY and CDR2 SVGAGI. The CDR3 spells CASSYTRGNYGYTF. The CDR3 region has the DNA TGTGCCAGCAGTTACACCAGGGGGAACTATGGCTACACCTTC.

The chain recombines TRBV25-1 with TRBJ1-5, with 8 positions matching TRBD1. The CDR3 runs to 14 residues. The trim removed 8 bases at V and 5 bases at J, leaving 8 bases unmatched. Germline CDR1 is MGHDK and CDR2 is SYGVNS. The CDR3 is CASSNRGIDQPQHF. CDR3 sequence (DNA): TGTGCCAGCTCGAACAGGGGGATCGATCAGCCCCAGCATTTT.

The chain combines TRBV28 with TRBJ1-5; D ambiguous. The germline V and J ends were trimmed by 8 bases and 7 bases, with 12 bases remaining between them. The germline V gene has CDR1 MDHEN and CDR2 SYDVKM. This CDR3 is 12 amino acids long. The CDR3 protein is CASDATRQPQHF. The DNA of the CDR3 is TGTGCCAGCGATGCTACGAGGCAGCCCCAGCATTTT. The full variable domain, its missing parts supplied by reference TRBV28 and TRBJ1-5, is DVKVTQSSRYLVKRTGEKVFLECVQDMDHENMFWYRQDPGLGLRLIYFSYDVKMKEKGDIPEGYSVSREKKERFSLILESASTNQTSMYLCASDATRQPQHFGDGTRLSIL.

This chain joins TRBV9 and TRBJ2-7; D may be TRBD1 (5 bases). CDR1 is SGDLS, CDR2 YYNGEE, per germline. V was cut by 6 bases and J by 0 bases, with 19 bases left in between. This CDR3 has 16 residues. The CDR3 loop is CASISVRGPLSYEQYF. The CDR3 DNA is TGTGCCAGCATCAGCGTAAGGGGTCCCCTCTCCTACGAGCAGTACTTC.

The chain couples TRBV28 to TRBJ2-4; 8 positions agree with TRBD2. V shed 2 bases and J 16 bases; nucleotides not matched to a gene: 7. The CDR3 runs 12 residues. Germline CDR1 MDHEN, CDR2 SYDVKM. The CDR3 nucleotides are TGTGCCAGCAGTTTAAAGCGGGGGCGCCCTTACTTC. Amino acid sequence: CASSLKRGRPYF.

V and J are TRBV2 and TRBJ1-2; TRBD1 is a possible D gene (5 bases). V lost 3 bases and J 4 bases, leaving 9 bases between the germline ends. This CDR3 contains 13 residues. In germline, CDR1 is SNHLY, CDR2 FYNNEI. CDR3 sequence (DNA): TGTGCCAGCAGTGACCCGGGGGGCTATGGCTACACCTTC. It encodes CASSDPGGYGYTF.

The chain uses TRBV7-2 and TRBJ2-7, with D perhaps being TRBD1 or TRBD2 (5 bases each). CDR1 is SGHTA and CDR2 is FQGNSA in the germline V gene. The CDR3 runs to 14 residues. V lost 5 bases, J lost 2 bases, and 13 bases lay in between. CDR3 sequence reads: CASSPRRDPYEQYF. The CDR3, as DNA: TGTGCCAGCAGCCCCCGTAGGGACCCCTACGAGCAGTACTTC.

The gene calls are TRBV7-8 and TRBJ1-3; D is ambiguous. V lost 5 bases and J 1 base, leaving 12 bases between the germline ends. The germline V gene has CDR1 SGHVS and CDR2 FQNEAQ. CDR3 length: 15 amino acids. CDR3 nucleotides: TGTGCCAGCAGCCTTCATCCGGCATCTGGAAACACCATATATTTT. It yields the protein CASSLHPASGNTIYF.

V and J are TRBV5-1 and TRBJ2-7, with 8 positions matching TRBD1. Germline V gene sequence: CDR1 SGHRS, CDR2 YFSETQ. This CDR3 is built from 14 residues. The ends lost 4 bases at V and 3 bases at J; junction bases unmatched: 6. In DNA, the CDR3 is TGCGCCAGCAGCGATCGACAGGGGCGCTACGAGCAGTACTTC. Its protein is CASSDRQGRYEQYF.

V is TRBV15 and J is TRBJ2-7; 10 bases agree with TRBD1. CDR3 length: 16 amino acids. J was trimmed by 4 bases and V by 1 base; bases with no gene match: 7. Germline values: CDR1 LNHNV, CDR2 YYDKDF (reference sequence). The CDR3 nucleotides read TGTGCCACCAGCAGAGGAAGGACAGGGGGTTTGTACGAGCAGTACTTC. Translated: CATSRGRTGGLYEQYF.

In the case of this clone: Other nucleotide sequences from this sample produce the same CDR3. This chain connects TRBV3-1 (or the pseudogene TRBV3-2) to TRBJ1-3, with D hard to call. V was trimmed by 1 base and J by 4 bases, leaving 8 bases between them. Germline V lookup: CDR1 LGHDT, CDR2 YNNKEL (reference sequence). The CDR3 sequence is 14 residues long. The CDR3 DNA follows: TGTGCCAGCAGCCAAGGAGGGTCCGGAAACACCATATATTTT. This sequence encodes CASSQGGSGNTIYF.

The chain carries TRBV28 and TRBJ1-2; 9 positions match TRBD1. The CDR3 has 16 amino acids. Trimming removed 6 bases from V and 6 bases from J; junction bases left unmatched: 14. Looked up from germline, CDR1 is MDHEN and CDR2 is SYDVKM. CDR3 loop: CASSRAGTGPFNGYTF. CDR3 nucleotide sequence: TGTGCCAGCAGCCGGGCCGGGACAGGGCCTTTCAATGGCTACACCTTC.

The genes are TRBV28 and TRBJ1-1; D might be TRBD1 (6 bases). Germline V CDR1 and CDR2: MDHEN, SYDVKM. V was trimmed by 10 bases and J by 8 bases, leaving 17 bases between them. The CDR3 extends over 12 amino acids. Here the CDR3 DNA reads TGTGCCACTAATCAAGCGGGGACAGAAGCTTTCTTT. Translating it yields CATNQAGTEAFF. Based on the CDR3 plus reference TRBV28 and TRBJ1-1, the full variable domain is DVKVTQSSRYLVKRTGEKVFLECVQDMDHENMFWYRQDPGLGLRLIYFSYDVKMKEKGDIPEGYSVSREKKERFSLILESASTNQTSMYLCATNQAGTEAFFGQGTRLTVV.

The V and J genes are TRBV4-1 and TRBJ1-6, with 11 bases identical to TRBD1. CDR1 is MGHRA, CDR2 YSYEKL, per germline. The J segment lost 10 bases and the V segment lost 2 bases, leaving 10 bases of the junction unmatched. This CDR3 is 17 amino acids long. CDR3 bases: TGCGCCAGCAGCCAATTGGACAGGGGGCGCGTAGGGTCACCCCTCCACTTT. Its translation is CASSQLDRGRVGSPLHF.

This clone has a single count. The chain has TRBV6-5 and TRBJ1-2; tentative D call: TRBD1 (6 bases). This CDR3 region has 15 residues. Germline CDR1 reads MNHEY; CDR2 reads SVGAGI. The germline V and J ends were trimmed by 6 bases and 8 bases, with 22 bases remaining between them. CDR3 sequence: CASSLALGGAEGYTF. The CDR3 DNA is TGTGCCAGCAGCCTCGCGTTGGGGGGGGCAGAGGGCTACACCTTC.

J is TRBJ2-7 and V is TRBV25-1, with D possibly matching TRBD1 (7 bases). The CDR3 is 11 residues long. Looked up from germline, CDR1 is MGHDK and CDR2 is SYGVNS. V was shortened by 8 bases and J by 9 bases, with 14 bases between the two germline ends. The CDR3 loop is CASQRQGGQYF. DNA for the CDR3: TGTGCCAGCCAGAGGCAGGGGGGGCAGTACTTC.

The V gene is TRBV3-1 (or the pseudogene TRBV3-2), the J gene TRBJ1-4; 7 bases are shared with TRBD1. V lost 1 base to trimming and J lost 7 bases; unmatched junction nucleotides: 3. This CDR3 is 14 amino acids long. CDR1 is LGHDT, CDR2 YNNKEL, per germline (reference sequence). DNA of the CDR3: TGTGCCAGCAGCCAAGGACAGGGTAGTGAAAAACTGTTTTTT. Amino acids: CASSQGQGSEKLFF.